The source of this TCR beta chain is a study of cytomegalovirus exposure and HLA in healthy donors. Study outcomes and limitations: Common viral pathogens (according to a later analysis) appeared linked to several of the most significant clusters. Later analysis reportedly placed an Asian-associated ancestry cluster below the roughly 690-donor mean in N-insertions. A later analysis, which compared TCR beta chains of equal frequency, found the HLA-associated ones more clonally expanded.

The CDR3 covers 15 residues. Losses at the gene ends were 3 bases for V and 7 bases for J; bases not matched to a gene: 7. In germline, CDR1 is LNHNV, CDR2 YYDKDF (reference sequence). PCR used 60 Vbeta primers and 13 Jbeta primers. Using immunoSEQ multiplex PCR, the repertoire was profiled, and TCRdb retains in-frame clones only, with some absent. Of about 140,000 clones detected, roughly four fifths appear once; the ten largest clones hold about 1.8%. Of note for this clone: Its antigen is as yet unknown.

The TCR sequence derives from a female donor in good health and CMV-seropositive. What was sequenced was PBMCs. The chain carries TRBV15 and TRBJ2-7, with 12 bases fitting TRBD2. DNA of the CDR3: TGTGCCACCAGCAGGAGACTAGCGGGGGCCATGGAGCAGTACTTC. As protein: CATSRRLAGAMEQYF.